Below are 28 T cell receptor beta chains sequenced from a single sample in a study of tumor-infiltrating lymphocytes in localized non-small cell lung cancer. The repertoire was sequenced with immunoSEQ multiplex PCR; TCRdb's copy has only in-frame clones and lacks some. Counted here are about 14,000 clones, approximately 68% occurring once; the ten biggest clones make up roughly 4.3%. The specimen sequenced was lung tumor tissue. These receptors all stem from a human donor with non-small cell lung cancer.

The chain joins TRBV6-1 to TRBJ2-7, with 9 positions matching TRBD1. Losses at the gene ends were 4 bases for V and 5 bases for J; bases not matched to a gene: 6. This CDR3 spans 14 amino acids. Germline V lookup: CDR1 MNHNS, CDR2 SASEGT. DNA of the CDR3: TGTGCCAGCAGTGGTACAGGGGGCGCGGACGAGCAGTACTTC. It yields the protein CASSGTGGADEQYF.

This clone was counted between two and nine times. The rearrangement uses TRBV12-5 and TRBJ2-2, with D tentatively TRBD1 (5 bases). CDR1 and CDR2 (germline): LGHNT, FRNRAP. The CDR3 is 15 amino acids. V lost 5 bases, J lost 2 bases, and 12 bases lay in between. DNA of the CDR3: TGTGCTAGTGGTCCGCAGGGTCCCAACACCGGGGAGCTGTTTTTT. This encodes CASGPQGPNTGELFF. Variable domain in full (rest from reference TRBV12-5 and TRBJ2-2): DARVTQTPRHKVTEMGQEVTMRCQPILGHNTVFWYRQTMMQGLELLAYFRNRAPLDDSGMPKDRFSAEMPDATLATLKIQPSEPRDSAVYFCASGPQGPNTGELFFGEGSRLTVL.

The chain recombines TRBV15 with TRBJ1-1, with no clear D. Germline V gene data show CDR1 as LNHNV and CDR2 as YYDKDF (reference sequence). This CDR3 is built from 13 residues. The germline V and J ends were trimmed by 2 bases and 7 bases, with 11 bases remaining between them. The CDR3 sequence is CATSRPTTVEAFF. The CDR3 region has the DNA TGTGCCACCAGCAGACCTACAACTGTTGAAGCTTTCTTT.

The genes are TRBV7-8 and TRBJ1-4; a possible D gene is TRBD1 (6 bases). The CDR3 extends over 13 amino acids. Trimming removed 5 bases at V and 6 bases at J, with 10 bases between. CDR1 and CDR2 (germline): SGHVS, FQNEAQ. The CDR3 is CASSLTGYEKLFF. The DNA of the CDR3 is TGTGCCAGCAGCCTCACAGGGTATGAAAAACTGTTTTTT.

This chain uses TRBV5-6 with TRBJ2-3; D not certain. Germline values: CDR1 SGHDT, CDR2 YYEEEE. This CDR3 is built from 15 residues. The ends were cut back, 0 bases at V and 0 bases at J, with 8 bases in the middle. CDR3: CASSLGTASTDTQYF. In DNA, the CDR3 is TGTGCCAGCAGCTTGGGGACGGCTAGCACAGATACGCAGTATTTT.

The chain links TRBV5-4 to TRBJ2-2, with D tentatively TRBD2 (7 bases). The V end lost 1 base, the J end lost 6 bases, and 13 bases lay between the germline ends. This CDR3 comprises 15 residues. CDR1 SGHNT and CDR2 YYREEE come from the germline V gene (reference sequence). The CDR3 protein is CASSLHRGGAGELFF. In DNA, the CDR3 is TGTGCCAGCAGCTTGCACCGAGGGGGGGCCGGGGAGCTGTTTTTT.

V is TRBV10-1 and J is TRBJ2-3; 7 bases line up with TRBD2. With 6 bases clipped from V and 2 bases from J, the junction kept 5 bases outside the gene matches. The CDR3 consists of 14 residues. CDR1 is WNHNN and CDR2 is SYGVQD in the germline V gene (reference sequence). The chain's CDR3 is CASSGLAATDTQYF. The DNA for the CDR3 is TGCGCCAGCAGCGGGCTAGCGGCCACAGATACGCAGTATTTT.

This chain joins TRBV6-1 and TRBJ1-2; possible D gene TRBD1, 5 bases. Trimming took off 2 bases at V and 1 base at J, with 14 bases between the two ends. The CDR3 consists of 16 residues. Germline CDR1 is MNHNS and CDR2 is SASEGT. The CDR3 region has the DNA TGTGCCAGCAGTGAAATTTGGGGGGTTGGTAACTATGGCTACACCTTC. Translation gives CASSEIWGVGNYGYTF.

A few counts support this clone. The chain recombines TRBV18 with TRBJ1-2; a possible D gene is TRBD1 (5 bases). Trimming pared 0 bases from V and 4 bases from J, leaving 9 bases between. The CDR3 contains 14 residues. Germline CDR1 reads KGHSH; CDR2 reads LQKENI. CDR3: CASSPPETAYGYTF. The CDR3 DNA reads TGTGCCAGCTCACCACCGGAGACAGCCTATGGCTACACCTTC. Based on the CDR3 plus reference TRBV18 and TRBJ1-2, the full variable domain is NAGVMQNPRHLVRRRGQEARLRCSPMKGHSHVYWYRQLPEEGLKFMVYLQKENIIDESGMPKERFSAEFPKEGPSILRIQQVVRGDSAAYFCASSPPETAYGYTFGSGTRLTVV.

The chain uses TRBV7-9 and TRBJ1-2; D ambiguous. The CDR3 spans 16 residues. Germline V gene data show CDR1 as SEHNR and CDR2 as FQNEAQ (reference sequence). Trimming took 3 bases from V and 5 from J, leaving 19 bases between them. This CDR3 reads CASSLWRERAIYGYTF. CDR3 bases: TGTGCCAGCAGCTTGTGGAGAGAAAGGGCGATTTATGGCTACACCTTC.

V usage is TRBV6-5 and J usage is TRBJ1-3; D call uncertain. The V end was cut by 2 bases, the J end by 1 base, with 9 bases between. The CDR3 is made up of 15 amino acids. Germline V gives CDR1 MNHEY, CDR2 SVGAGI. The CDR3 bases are TGTGCCAGCAGTTACGGAGTGGGATCTGGAAACACCATATATTTT. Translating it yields CASSYGVGSGNTIYF.

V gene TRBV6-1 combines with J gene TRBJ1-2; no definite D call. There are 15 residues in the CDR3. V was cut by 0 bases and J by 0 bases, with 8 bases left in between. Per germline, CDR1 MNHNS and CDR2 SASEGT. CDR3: CASSEARGANYGYTF. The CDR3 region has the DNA TGTGCCAGCAGTGAAGCGCGAGGAGCTAACTATGGCTACACCTTC.

The CDR3 bases are TGTGCCAGCAGCCAAACACAGGGGAGCGGAGAGACCCAGTACTTC. Translation gives CASSQTQGSGETQYF. This chain connects TRBV4-2 to TRBJ2-5; 7 positions match TRBD1. V shed 2 bases, J shed 4 bases, and the junction held 7 bases outside the gene matches. This CDR3 has 15 residues. Per the germline V gene, CDR1 is LGHNA and CDR2 is YNFKEQ.

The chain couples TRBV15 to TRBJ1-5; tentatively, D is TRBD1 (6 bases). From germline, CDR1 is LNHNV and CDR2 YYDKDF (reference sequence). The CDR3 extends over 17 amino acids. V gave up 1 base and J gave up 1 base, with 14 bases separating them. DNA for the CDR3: TGTGCCACCAGCAGAGCGCAGGGGATGGGGAGCAATCAGCCCCAGCATTTT. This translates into CATSRAQGMGSNQPQHF.

The CDR3 bases are TGTGCCAGCAGTTCCCACACAGTTTCTGACGAGCAGTACTTC. Protein sequence: CASSSHTVSDEQYF. The rearrangement uses TRBV6-6 and TRBJ2-7; no reliable D call. This CDR3 spans 14 amino acids. The germline gives CDR1 MNHNY, CDR2 SVGAGI (reference sequence). V lost 4 bases, J lost 5 bases, and 15 bases lay in between.

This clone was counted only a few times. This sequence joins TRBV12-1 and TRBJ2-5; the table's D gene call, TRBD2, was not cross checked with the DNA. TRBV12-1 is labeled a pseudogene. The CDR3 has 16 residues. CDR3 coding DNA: TGTGCCAGCAGCTTTAGCGGGACACACTCCGGGGAGACCCAGTACTTC. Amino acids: CASSFSGTHSGETQYF.

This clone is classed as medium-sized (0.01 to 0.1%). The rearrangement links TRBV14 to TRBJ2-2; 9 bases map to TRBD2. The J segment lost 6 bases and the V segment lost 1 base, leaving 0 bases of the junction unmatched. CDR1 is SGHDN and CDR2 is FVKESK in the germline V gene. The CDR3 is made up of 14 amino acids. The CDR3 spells CASSQGGRAGELFF. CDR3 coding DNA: TGTGCCAGCAGCCAAGGCGGGAGGGCCGGGGAGCTGTTTTTT.

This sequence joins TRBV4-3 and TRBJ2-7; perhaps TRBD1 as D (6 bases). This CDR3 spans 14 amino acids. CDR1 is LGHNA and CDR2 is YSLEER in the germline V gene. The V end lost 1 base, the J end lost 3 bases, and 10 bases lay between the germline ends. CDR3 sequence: CASSQAQGSYEQYF. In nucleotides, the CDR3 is TGCGCCAGCAGCCAAGCTCAGGGGAGCTACGAGCAGTACTTC.

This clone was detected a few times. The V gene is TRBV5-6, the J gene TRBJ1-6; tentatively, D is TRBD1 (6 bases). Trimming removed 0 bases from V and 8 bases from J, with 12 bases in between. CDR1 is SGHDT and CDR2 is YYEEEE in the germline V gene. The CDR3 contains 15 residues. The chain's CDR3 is CASSLAAGVDSPLHF. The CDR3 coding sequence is TGTGCCAGCAGCTTGGCGGCAGGGGTGGATTCACCCCTCCACTTT.

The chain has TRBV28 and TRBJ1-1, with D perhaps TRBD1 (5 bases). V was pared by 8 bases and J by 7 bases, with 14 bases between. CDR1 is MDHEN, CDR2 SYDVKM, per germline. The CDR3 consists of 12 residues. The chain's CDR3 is CASCTGHSEAFF. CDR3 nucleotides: TGTGCCAGCTGTACTGGACACAGTGAAGCTTTCTTT.

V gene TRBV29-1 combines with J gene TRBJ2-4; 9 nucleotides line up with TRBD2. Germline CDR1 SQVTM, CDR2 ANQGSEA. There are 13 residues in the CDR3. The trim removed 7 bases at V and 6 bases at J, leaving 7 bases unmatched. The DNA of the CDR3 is TGCAGCGCATTTAGCGGGAGTGGAAACATTCAGTACTTC. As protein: CSAFSGSGNIQYF.

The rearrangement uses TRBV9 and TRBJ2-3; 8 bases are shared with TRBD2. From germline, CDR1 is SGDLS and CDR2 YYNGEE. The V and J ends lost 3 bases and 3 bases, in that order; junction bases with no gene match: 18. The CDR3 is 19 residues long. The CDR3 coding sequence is TGTGCCAGCAGCGCTCGGGCGGCGGGAGGCAGACCACGGACAGATACGCAGTATTTT. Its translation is CASSARAAGGRPRTDTQYF. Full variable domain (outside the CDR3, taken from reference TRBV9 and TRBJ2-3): DSGVTQTPKHLITATGQRVTLRCSPRSGDLSVYWYQQSLDQGLQFLIQYYNGEERAKGNILERFSAQQFPDLHSELNLSSLELGDSALYFCASSARAAGGRPRTDTQYFGPGTRLTVL.

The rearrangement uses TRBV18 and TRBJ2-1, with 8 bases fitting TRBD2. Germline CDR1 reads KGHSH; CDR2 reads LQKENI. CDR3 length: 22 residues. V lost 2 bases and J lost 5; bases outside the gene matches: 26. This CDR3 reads CASSPRGIYLTGGPQNNNEQFF. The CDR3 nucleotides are TGTGCCAGCTCACCAAGAGGTATCTACTTGACGGGAGGGCCCCAGAATAACAATGAGCAGTTCTTC.

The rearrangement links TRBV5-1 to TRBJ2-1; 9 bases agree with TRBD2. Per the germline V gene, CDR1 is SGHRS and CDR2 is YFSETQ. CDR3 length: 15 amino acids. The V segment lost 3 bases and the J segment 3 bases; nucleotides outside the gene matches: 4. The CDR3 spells CASSSQREVYNEQFF. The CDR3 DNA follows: TGCGCCAGCAGCTCCCAGCGGGAGGTCTACAATGAGCAGTTCTTC.

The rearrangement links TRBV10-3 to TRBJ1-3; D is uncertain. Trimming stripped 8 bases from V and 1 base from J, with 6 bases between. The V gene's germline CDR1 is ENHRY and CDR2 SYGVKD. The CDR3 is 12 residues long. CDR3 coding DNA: TGTGCCATCGAGGGTTCTGGAAACACCATATATTTT. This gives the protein CAIEGSGNTIYF.

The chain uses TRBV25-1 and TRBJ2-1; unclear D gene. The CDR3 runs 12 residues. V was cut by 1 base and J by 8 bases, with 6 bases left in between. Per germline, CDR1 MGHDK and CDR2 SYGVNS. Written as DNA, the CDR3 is TGTGCCAGCAGTGAATTCCGGGATGAGCAGTTCTTC. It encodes CASSEFRDEQFF.

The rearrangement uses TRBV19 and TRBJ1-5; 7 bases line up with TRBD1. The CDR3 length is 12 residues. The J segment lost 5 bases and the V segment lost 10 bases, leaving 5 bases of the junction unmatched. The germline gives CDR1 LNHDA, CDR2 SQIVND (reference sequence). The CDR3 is CATRQGHQPQHF. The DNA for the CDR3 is TGTGCCACCCGACAGGGTCATCAGCCCCAGCATTTT.

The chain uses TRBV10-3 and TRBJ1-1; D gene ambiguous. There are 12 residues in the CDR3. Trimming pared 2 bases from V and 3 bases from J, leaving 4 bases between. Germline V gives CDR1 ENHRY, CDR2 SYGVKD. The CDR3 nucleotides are TGTGCCATCAGTGAGGGGGACACTGAAGCTTTCTTT. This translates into CAISEGDTEAFF.